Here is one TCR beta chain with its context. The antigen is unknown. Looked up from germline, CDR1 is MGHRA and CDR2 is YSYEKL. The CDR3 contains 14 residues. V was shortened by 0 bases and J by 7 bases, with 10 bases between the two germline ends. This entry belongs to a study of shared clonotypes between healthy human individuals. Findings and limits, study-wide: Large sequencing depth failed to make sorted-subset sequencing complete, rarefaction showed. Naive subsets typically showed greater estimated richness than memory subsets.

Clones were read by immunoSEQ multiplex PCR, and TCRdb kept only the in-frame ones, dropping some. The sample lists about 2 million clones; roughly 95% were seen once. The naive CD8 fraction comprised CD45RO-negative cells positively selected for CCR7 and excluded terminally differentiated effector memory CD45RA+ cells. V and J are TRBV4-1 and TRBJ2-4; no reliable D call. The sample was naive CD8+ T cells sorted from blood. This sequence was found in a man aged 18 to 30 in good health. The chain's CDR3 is CASSQEKGWNIQYF. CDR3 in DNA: TGCGCCAGCAGCCAAGAGAAGGGTTGGAACATTCAGTACTTC.